What follows is one TCR beta chain and its context. Antigen specificity is unknown. A single base separates this from a much larger clone, so it may be a read error. Researchers used genomic DNA as the template to profile TCR beta VDJ and CDR3. TCRdb reanalysed the reads using MiXCR and keeps one entry per CDR3 protein. The sample carries some 200,000 distinct CDR3 sequences, roughly 50% recorded once. Sequencing involved patients with CD8+CD57+ cell expansion previously shown by flow cytometry. The data belong to a study of CD8+CD57+ T cells in acquired aplastic anemia. Study outcomes and limitations: Significant differences in CD8+ Simpson's diversity were not observed between patients and controls.

This CDR3 contains 13 residues. Germline V gene lookup returns CDR1 SGHNT and CDR2 YENEEA. Material: sorted CD4+, CD8+, or CD8+CD57+ T cells (not recorded which) from PBMCs. The rearrangement links TRBV11-3 to TRBJ2-2, with D possibly being TRBD1 or TRBD2 (6 bases each). The TCR originated in a human donor with aplastic anemia. CDR3 amino acids: CASSLDERGELLF. CDR3 DNA sequence: TGTGCCAGCAGCTTAGATGAAAGGGGGGAGCTGCTTTTT.